The 20 T cell receptor beta chains in this list originate from one sample, sequenced in a study of CXCR3-negative and CXCR3-positive naive CD8 T cells. The libraries of TRB cDNA were prepared using 5' RACE with UMI labels. Using the 5' RACE reads, TCRdb records one entry per CDR3 protein without DNA. The listing contains around 40,000 distinct CDR3 sequences. Material: naive CXCR3- CD8+ T cells from blood. The subset denotes: CD45RO-CCR7+CD27+CD95- naive CD8+ T cells lacking CXCR3 (TNR3-). Receptors were obtained from a human donor in good health. Some clones in this sample may be carry-over from other donors' samples.

The chain links TRBV7-3 to TRBJ2-7; the D call from TCRdb, TRBD1, cannot be confirmed without DNA. The CDR3 runs to 15 residues. The germline V gene has CDR1 SGHTA and CDR2 FQGTGA. The CDR3 sequence: CASSYFPGTGYEQYF.

The chain couples TRBV7-8 to TRBJ2-2; TCRdb names TRBD1, which stays unverified in the absence of DNA. Germline CDR1 SGHVS, CDR2 FQNEAQ. This CDR3 comprises 17 residues. The CDR3 reads CASSLVPGGLVTGELFF.

This rearrangement joins TRBV27 to TRBJ2-7; TCRdb outputs TRBD1, but without DNA this stays unchecked. The CDR3 has 16 amino acids. The germline V gene has CDR1 MNHEY and CDR2 SMNVEV (reference sequence). The CDR3 reads CASSLFQGARLDEQYF.

This chain joins TRBV11-2 and TRBJ2-5; lacking DNA, the TRBD2 call made by TCRdb goes unchecked. CDR3 length: 16 residues. Looked up from germline, CDR1 is SGHAT and CDR2 is FQNNGV. This CDR3 is CASSFLAGGLEETQYF.

The V call is TRBV15, the J call TRBJ2-7; TCRdb designates TRBD1, a call that cannot be tested without DNA. Germline loops: CDR1 LNHNV, CDR2 YYDKDF (reference sequence). There are 13 residues in the CDR3. The CDR3 protein is CATGQRGSYEQYF.

V gene TRBV10-3 combines with J gene TRBJ1-1. Germline CDR1 ENHRY, CDR2 SYGVKD. The CDR3 has 13 residues. This chain's CDR3 is CAISESMNTEAFF.

V and J are TRBV29-1 and TRBJ2-7; TCRdb names TRBD1, which stays unverified in the absence of DNA. In germline, CDR1 is SQVTM, CDR2 ANQGSEA. CDR3 length equals 11 residues. The CDR3 protein is CSGYLGHEQYF.

V gene TRBV10-3 combines with J gene TRBJ2-2; the TRBD2 assignment by TCRdb is unverifiable without DNA. The CDR3 runs 15 residues. Germline values: CDR1 ENHRY, CDR2 SYGVKD. This chain's CDR3 is CAIGDARVNTGELFF.

This rearrangement joins TRBV29-1 to TRBJ2-1; the D call of TRBD2 rests on TCRdb alone, since no DNA is present to check it. CDR3 size: 14 residues. CDR1 is SQVTM, CDR2 ANQGSEA, per germline. The CDR3 region is CSVPAGGSYNEQFF.

The chain recombines TRBV29-1 with TRBJ2-2. The CDR3 covers 13 residues. CDR1 is SQVTM, CDR2 ANQGSEA, per germline. This CDR3 is CGARVGKTGELFF.

V is TRBV4-2 and J is TRBJ1-2. Germline assignment: CDR1 LGHNA and CDR2 YNFKEQ. The CDR3 consists of 15 residues. This CDR3 is CASSPSAGANYGYTF.

This chain connects TRBV7-2 to TRBJ1-2; as DNA is missing, the TRBD1 call by TCRdb cannot be tested. The CDR3 sequence is 15 residues long. Germline CDR1 and CDR2: SGHTA and FQGNSA. The CDR3 loop is CASSFEGDIGYGYTF.

The chain links TRBV14 to TRBJ1-1. This CDR3 is 13 amino acids long. CDR1 and CDR2 from the germline V gene are SGHDN and FVKESK. CDR3 protein: CASRHVTNTEAFF.

V gene TRBV20-1 combines with J gene TRBJ2-7; TCRdb proposes TRBD2, but this gene call is untestable without DNA. The CDR3 runs to 15 residues. CDR1 is DFQATT and CDR2 is SNEGSKA in the germline V gene (reference sequence). The CDR3 loop reads CSAGRLAGAPYEQYF.

The chain joins TRBV5-5 to TRBJ1-5; TCRdb gives TRBD1 as the D gene, but with no DNA this cannot be confirmed. Per germline, CDR1 SGHKS and CDR2 YYEKEE (reference sequence). The CDR3 spans 14 residues. The CDR3 reads CASSSGGSNQPQHF.

The chain is built from TRBV4-2 and TRBJ1-1; lacking DNA, the TRBD1 call made by TCRdb goes unchecked. Germline assignment: CDR1 LGHNA and CDR2 YNFKEQ. This CDR3 has 14 amino acids. This CDR3 is CASSQGGANTEAFF.

V is TRBV5-1 and J is TRBJ2-7; TCRdb outputs TRBD1, but without DNA this stays unchecked. Germline V gene data show CDR1 as SGHRS and CDR2 as YFSETQ. The CDR3 has 15 residues. CDR3 sequence reads: CASSLAGDSSYEQYF.

This chain links TRBV6-5 with TRBJ2-7. Germline values: CDR1 MNHEY, CDR2 SVGAGI. The CDR3 runs 12 residues. CDR3 region: CASSYYRDEQYF.

J is TRBJ2-5 and V is TRBV4-3; TCRdb's D call of TRBD1 is untestable without DNA. The V gene's germline CDR1 is LGHNA and CDR2 YSLEER. There are 13 residues in the CDR3. The CDR3 spells CASSHAGEETQYF.

The V and J genes are TRBV27 and TRBJ2-6. Germline CDR1 reads MNHEY; CDR2 reads SMNVEV (reference sequence). The length of the CDR3 is 16 residues. This CDR3 is CASSFNVNSGANVLTF.